Below, 10 T cell receptor beta chains from the same sample are listed, as sequenced in a study of blood T cell repertoires in COVID-19. Clones were read by immunoSEQ multiplex PCR, and TCRdb kept only the in-frame ones, dropping some. The sample shows 150,000 to 200,000 clones, more than 70% of them seen only once. The sequencing input was peripheral blood. The receptors originated from a man aged 40-55 years with active or convalescent COVID-19.

The CDR3 spells CASSRPPTGTLAKNIQYF. CDR3 sequence (DNA): TGTGCCAGTAGCCGACCCCCTACAGGGACCTTAGCCAAAAACATTCAGTACTTC. The chain has TRBV19 and TRBJ2-4, with TRBD1 as a possible D gene (6 bases). Germline loops: CDR1 LNHDA, CDR2 SQIVND (reference sequence). Trimming cost V 6 bases and J 0 bases, with 21 bases left between them. The CDR3 runs 18 residues.

V is TRBV5-4 and J is TRBJ1-6, with 7 bases that match TRBD1. The ends lost 4 bases at V and 5 bases at J; junction bases unmatched: 3. Germline CDR1 is SGHNT and CDR2 is YYREEE (reference sequence). The CDR3 sequence is 14 residues long. The CDR3 reads CASSRQGDNSPLHF. In nucleotides, the CDR3 is TGTGCCAGCAGCAGACAGGGTGATAATTCACCCCTCCACTTT.

The V and J genes are TRBV23-1 and TRBJ2-7, with D possibly matching TRBD2 (6 bases). TRBV23-1 has ORF status, its function being uncertain. The CDR3 has 11 residues. Between the trimmed V and J ends, which lost 0 bases and 13 bases, there was a span of 10 bases. CDR3 loop: CASSQSEGRYF. In DNA, the CDR3 is TGCGCCAGCAGTCAATCGGAGGGACGCTACTTC.

The CDR3 nucleotides are TGTGCCAGCAGCCAAGGTCAGGGGCGGACAGCCAAAAACATTCAGTACTTC. Amino acids: CASSQGQGRTAKNIQYF. This sequence joins TRBV14 and TRBJ2-4; a possible D gene is TRBD1 (6 bases). Germline loops: CDR1 SGHDN, CDR2 FVKESK. The CDR3 spans 17 residues. V lost 1 base and J 0 bases, leaving 13 bases between the germline ends.

The chain is built from TRBV6-2 or TRBV6-3 and TRBJ2-2, with 9 bases lining up with TRBD2. V shed 5 bases and J 5 bases; nucleotides not matched to a gene: 9. CDR3 length: 16 residues. In germline, CDR1 is MNHEY, CDR2 SVGEGT. CDR3 in DNA: TGTGCCAGCAGTGGGAAGCGGGGGGCCCGGACCGGGGAGCTGTTTTTT. Its translation is CASSGKRGARTGELFF.

The sample holds one count of this clone. The genes are TRBV25-1 and TRBJ1-5; D is perhaps TRBD1 (5 bases). Trimming shortened V by 3 bases and J by 3 bases, and 12 bases separated the two germline ends. The CDR3 covers 15 residues. The germline V gene encodes CDR1 MGHDK and CDR2 SYGVNS. The CDR3, as DNA: TGTGCCAGCAGTGATCGGGGGACCTCCAATCAGCCCCAGCATTTT. This encodes CASSDRGTSNQPQHF.

The rearrangement uses TRBV7-2 and TRBJ2-3; perhaps TRBD2 as D (6 bases). Germline V gene sequence: CDR1 SGHTA, CDR2 FQGNSA. V was pared by 3 bases and J by 4 bases, with 8 bases between. This CDR3 is built from 13 residues. CDR3 nucleotides: TGTGCCAGCAGCTTGCGGGGCCCAGATACGCAGTATTTT. This gives the protein CASSLRGPDTQYF. The full variable domain, with the rest looked up from reference TRBV7-2 and TRBJ2-3, is GAGVSQSPSNKVTEKGKDVELRCDPISGHTALYWYRQSLGQGLEFLIYFQGNSAPDKSGLPSDRFSAERTGGSVSTLTIQRTQQEDSAVYLCASSLRGPDTQYFGPGTRLTVL.

The J gene is TRBJ2-3, the V gene TRBV11-2; possible D gene TRBD2, 5 bases. V lost 0 bases, J lost 8 bases, and 9 bases lay in between. This CDR3 contains 13 residues. The V gene's germline CDR1 is SGHAT and CDR2 FQNNGV. The CDR3: CASSLDRSGTQYF. DNA of the CDR3: TGTGCCAGCAGCTTAGATCGGAGCGGTACGCAGTATTTT.

V is TRBV6-1 and J is TRBJ1-3; no clear D. Germline CDR1 MNHNS, CDR2 SASEGT. The CDR3 length is 14 residues. V lost 2 bases to trimming and J lost 4 bases, with 9 bases between them. As DNA, the CDR3 is TGTGCCAGCAGTGAACAGTTGCGGGGAAACACCATATATTTT. This encodes CASSEQLRGNTIYF.

The chain combines TRBV9 with TRBJ2-3; the match to TRBD2 covers 9 bases. The CDR3 has 15 residues. Germline trimming cut 0 bases from V and 6 bases from J; bases unmatched to any gene: 5. Germline V lookup: CDR1 SGDLS, CDR2 YYNGEE. CDR3 nucleotides: TGTGCCAGCAGCGTAGGGGGACTAGCAGCGGATACGCAGTATTTT. Its translation: CASSVGGLAADTQYF.